This T cell receptor beta chain was obtained from a study of CXCR3-negative and CXCR3-positive naive CD8 T cells. Every CD8+ subset sample held approximately 320,000 flow-sorted cells, done in triplicate. CD45RO-CCR7+CD27+CD95- characterized naive CD8+ T cells. CDR1 LNHNV and CDR2 YYDKDF come from the germline V gene (reference sequence). The CDR3 contains 15 residues. General observations from the study: Hydrophobicity of TRB CDR3s was greater in CXCR3-positive naive cells than in CXCR3-negative naive cells.

Comment on this clonotype: Its antigen is undetermined.

The study made its TRB cDNA libraries by 5' RACE, adding UMI labels. TCRdb reanalyzed the 5' RACE reads and collapses them to one entry per CDR3 protein, without DNA. The sample has around 160,000 distinct CDR3 sequences. The sample comprised naive CXCR3+ CD8+ T cells from blood. The subset was: CD45RO-CCR7+CD27+CD95- naive CD8+ T cells expressing CXCR3 (TNR3+). This clonotype was obtained from a human donor in good health. Some clones in this sample may be carry-over from other donors' samples. The chain joins TRBV15 to TRBJ2-1; TCRdb picks TRBD1, but there is no DNA to check that call. CDR3 sequence: CATSVGIRAYNEQFF.